This entry is about one TCR beta chain. Methods used by the authors: From reference gene primer amplification, estimates of nucleated cell counts were derived. Measured with immunoSEQ multiplex PCR; TCRdb has only the in-frame clones, and not every one. V and J calls plus clone size are reproduced from that table; the DNA served to infer D and trimming. The sample has some 71,000 clones; 70% to 85% are singletons. The CDR3 sequence is 18 residues long. With V trimmed by 1 base and J by 1 base, 11 bases remained unmatched. The V gene's germline CDR1 is MGHDK and CDR2 SYGVNS. This sample is part of a study of blood T cell repertoires in COVID-19. Study details: COVID-19 samples collected from the United States, Italy and Spain covered acute and convalescent phases. PBMCs, B-cell-depleted T cells, or T cells were the source of the cDNA or gDNA that made up the material.

Sequencing was carried out using peripheral blood. This chain links TRBV25-1 with TRBJ2-5; 8 bases agree with TRBD1. The receptor was derived from a woman aged 45 to 65 with acute or convalescent COVID-19. CDR3 sequence reads: CASSEWVKAGGLQETQYF. The CDR3 coding sequence is TGTGCCAGCAGTGAATGGGTTAAGGCAGGGGGCCTCCAAGAGACCCAGTACTTC. The full variable domain, its missing parts supplied by reference TRBV25-1 and TRBJ2-5, is EADIYQTPRYLVIGTGKKITLECSQTMGHDKMYWYQQDPGMELHLIHYSYGVNSTEKGDLSSESTVSRIRTEHFPLTLESARPSHTSQYLCASSEWVKAGGLQETQYFGPGTRLLVL.